Shown below are 18 T cell receptor beta chains from a single sample sequenced in a study of OX40 agonist ivuxolimab in advanced cancers. TCRdb keeps only in-frame clones here, not all; method: immunoSEQ multiplex PCR. The sample shows about 52,000 clones, 70% to 90% of them seen only once. The source material was CD4+ or CD8+ T cells sorted from blood, sampled in a trial of the OX40 agonist ivuxolimab. Every receptor here comes from an adult with an advanced solid tumor such as melanoma, head and neck, liver or kidney cancer.

The chain couples TRBV2 to TRBJ1-3; D perhaps matches TRBD1 (6 bases). CDR1 and CDR2 from the germline V gene are SNHLY and FYNNEI. V lost 6 bases to trimming and J lost 4 bases, with 22 bases between them. The CDR3 totals 17 residues. CDR3 sequence (DNA): TGTGCCAGCAGCCCTATACAGGGCGGCTCTACCGGAAACACCATATATTTT. Encoded protein: CASSPIQGGSTGNTIYF.

CDR3 coding DNA: TGTGCCAGCAGTTTATCCCAGGGGATAGGGGGAAAGCCCCAGCATTTT. Translated, it gives CASSLSQGIGGKPQHF. The chain couples TRBV6-6 to TRBJ1-5; tentative D call: TRBD1 (6 bases). Trimming took 4 bases from V and 8 from J, leaving 21 bases between them. The CDR3 spans 16 residues. Looked up from germline, CDR1 is MNHNY and CDR2 is SVGAGI (reference sequence).

The chain is built from TRBV28 and TRBJ2-7; D is possibly TRBD2 (6 bases). V lost 5 bases and J 0 bases, leaving 14 bases between the germline ends. Germline-derived CDR1 and CDR2 are MDHEN and SYDVKM. The CDR3 totals 15 residues. DNA for the CDR3: TGTGCCAGCAGTGCTCCGGGACTGAGCTCCTACGAGCAGTACTTC. It is translated as CASSAPGLSSYEQYF. Full variable domain (remainder filled in from reference TRBV28 and TRBJ2-7): DVKVTQSSRYLVKRTGEKVFLECVQDMDHENMFWYRQDPGLGLRLIYFSYDVKMKEKGDIPEGYSVSREKKERFSLILESASTNQTSMYLCASSAPGLSSYEQYFGPGTRLTVT.

The chain carries TRBV7-2 and TRBJ2-7, with 10 bases matching TRBD1. Unmatched junction bases numbered 6, after V lost 0 bases and J lost 4 bases. Germline V CDR1 and CDR2: SGHTA, FQGNSA. The CDR3 loop spans 16 amino acids. This CDR3 is CASSLASDRGLYEQYF. CDR3 sequence (DNA): TGTGCCAGCAGCTTAGCGTCGGACAGGGGGTTGTACGAGCAGTACTTC.

The rearrangement uses TRBV5-1 and TRBJ1-2; D is undetermined. V shed 2 bases and J shed 6 bases, with 8 bases lying between them. This CDR3 has 12 amino acids. Germline-derived CDR1 and CDR2 are SGHRS and YFSETQ. Written as DNA, the CDR3 is TGCGCCAGCAGCTTACCCGGGGATGGCTACACCTTC. Its translation is CASSLPGDGYTF.

The chain is built from TRBV7-2 and TRBJ2-2, with TRBD2 matching over 10 bases. With 5 bases clipped from V and 7 bases from J, the junction kept 4 bases outside the gene matches. This CDR3 is 14 amino acids long. Germline CDR1 is SGHTA and CDR2 is FQGNSA. The DNA for the CDR3 is TGTGCCAGCAGCCGGACTAGCGGTTTCGGGGAGCTGTTTTTT. It yields the protein CASSRTSGFGELFF.

This clone was detected once. V is TRBV7-3 and J is TRBJ2-2; 10 bases agree with TRBD2. V shed 6 bases, J shed 5 bases, and the junction held 6 bases outside the gene matches. This CDR3 is built from 15 residues. CDR1 and CDR2 (germline): SGHTA, FQGTGA. Here the CDR3 reads CASSSTSGATGELFF. Written as DNA, the CDR3 is TGTGCCAGCAGTTCTACTAGCGGGGCAACCGGGGAGCTGTTTTTT.

The chain couples TRBV9 to TRBJ2-2, with D perhaps assigned TRBD1 or TRBD2 (6 bases each). Germline V gene data show CDR1 as SGDLS and CDR2 as YYNGEE. The CDR3 has 14 residues. V was cut by 6 bases and J by 5 bases, with 14 bases left in between. The CDR3 region is CASTHGGQTGELFF. The CDR3 nucleotides read TGTGCCAGCACCCATGGGGGGCAAACCGGGGAGCTGTTTTTT.

Comments on this clone: Other DNA sequences in this sample translate to the same CDR3. CDR3 nucleotides: TGTGCCAGCAGTTTTGGGGGTTCACCCCTCCACTTT. This sequence encodes CASSFGGSPLHF. This rearrangement joins TRBV27 to TRBJ1-6; D might be TRBD1 (5 bases). This CDR3 spans 12 amino acids. V was shortened by 3 bases and J by 9 bases, with 6 bases between the two germline ends. CDR1 MNHEY and CDR2 SMNVEV come from the germline V gene (reference sequence).

The V call is TRBV7-2, the J call TRBJ1-2, with 8 bases identical to TRBD1. The trim removed 5 bases at V and 8 bases at J, leaving 13 bases unmatched. The CDR3 contains 15 residues. CDR1 and CDR2 (germline): SGHTA, FQGNSA. This chain's CDR3 is CASSPYLTGDTGYTF. The CDR3 DNA is TGTGCCAGCAGCCCATACCTGACAGGGGACACGGGCTACACCTTC.

The chain recombines TRBV18 with TRBJ2-6, with 7 bases aligning to TRBD2. The CDR3 sequence is 19 residues long. Germline CDR1 reads KGHSH; CDR2 reads LQKENI. The trim removed 6 bases at V and 0 bases at J, leaving 14 bases unmatched. In nucleotides, the CDR3 is TGTGCCAGCTCGCGGGAGACCCTAGACTACTACTCTGGGGCCAACGTCCTGACTTTC. Residues: CASSRETLDYYSGANVLTF.

This chain joins TRBV4-1 and TRBJ2-7; D may correspond to TRBD1 or TRBD2 (5 bases each). The CDR3 extends over 18 amino acids. V was pared by 1 base and J by 5 bases, with 24 bases between. Per germline, CDR1 MGHRA and CDR2 YSYEKL. In DNA form, the CDR3 reads TGCGCCAGCAGCCAAGCAGGTGGACGGGACCGATTAATGGACGAGCAGTACTTC. Its translation: CASSQAGGRDRLMDEQYF.

V is TRBV7-2 and J is TRBJ2-3, with 8 bases aligning to TRBD1. The trim removed 0 bases at V and 4 bases at J, leaving 6 bases unmatched. The germline CDR1 and CDR2 sequences are SGHTA and FQGNSA. CDR3 length: 16 residues. The CDR3 spells CASSLAAGGRADTQYF. The CDR3 DNA follows: TGTGCCAGCAGCTTAGCGGCAGGGGGCCGGGCAGATACGCAGTATTTT.

The chain carries TRBV19 and TRBJ2-3; TRBD1 is a possible D gene (7 bases). The V gene lost 7 bases and the J gene lost 13 bases, with 21 bases spanning the gap. CDR1 is LNHDA, CDR2 SQIVND, per germline (reference sequence). The CDR3 consists of 13 residues. The CDR3 sequence is CASNAGPGGREYF. In DNA, the CDR3 is TGTGCCAGTAACGCAGGGCCAGGGGGGCGGGAGTATTTT. The complete variable domain, with remaining parts taken from reference TRBV19 and TRBJ2-3, reads DGGITQSPKYLFRKEGQNVTLSCEQNLNHDAMYWYRQDPGQGLRLIYYSQIVNDFQKGDIAEGYSVSREKKESFPLTVTSAQKNPTAFYLCASNAGPGGREYFGPGTRLTVL.

There are a few counts of this clone. The V gene is TRBV10-3, the J gene TRBJ1-2; a weak D match, TRBD1 (5 bases). V shed 7 bases and J shed 4 bases, with 13 bases lying between them. Per germline, CDR1 ENHRY and CDR2 SYGVKD. The CDR3 runs to 13 residues. CDR3: CAIKNSGPYGYTF. The CDR3 DNA reads as TGTGCCATCAAAAATTCGGGACCCTATGGCTACACCTTC.

The J gene is TRBJ2-2, the V gene TRBV19; D perhaps matches TRBD1 (6 bases). Germline-derived CDR1 and CDR2 are LNHDA and SQIVND (reference sequence). The CDR3 loop spans 15 amino acids. Trimming shortened V by 1 base and J by 6 bases, and 12 bases separated the two germline ends. The CDR3 bases are TGTGCCAGTAGTATAGTAGGACAGCCCGCCGGGGAGCTGTTTTTT. Translation gives CASSIVGQPAGELFF.

The chain joins TRBV5-4 to TRBJ2-5, with TRBD1 matching over 7 bases. CDR1 SGHNT and CDR2 YYREEE come from the germline V gene (reference sequence). J gave up 2 bases and V 0 bases, and 10 bases lay outside the gene matches. This CDR3 has 17 residues. This CDR3 reads CASSLDRGLHSQETQYF. The CDR3 DNA is TGTGCCAGCAGCTTGGACAGGGGCCTACATTCACAAGAGACCCAGTACTTC.

The chain employs TRBV5-1 and TRBJ1-5, with 8 bases that match TRBD1. CDR3 length: 18 amino acids. The V segment lost 1 base and the J segment 0 bases; nucleotides outside the gene matches: 9. From germline, CDR1 is SGHRS and CDR2 YFSETQ. CDR3 nucleotides: TGCGCCAGCAGCTTGCAATTAACGGGACAGGATAGCAATCAGCCCCAGCATTTT. Translating gives CASSLQLTGQDSNQPQHF.